This TCR beta chain comes out of a study of cytomegalovirus exposure and HLA in healthy donors. Study-level background: Prior work identified around 100 million unique TCR beta sequences in roughly 190 million T cells. Study-level points and caveats: In a later analysis, parvovirus B19, influenza, CMV and Epstein-Barr virus appeared linked to several top co-occurrence clusters. Sequencing artifact likely explains a cluster of highly shared sequence variants. As a later analysis revealed, most CMV-associated TCR beta chains appeared HLA-restricted.

The ends lost 0 bases at V and 0 bases at J; junction bases unmatched: 3. This CDR3 is built from 15 residues. Germline V lookup: CDR1 SGDLS, CDR2 YYNGEE. PCR employed 60 Vbeta and 13 Jbeta primers. Libraries were prepared by immunoSEQ multiplex PCR; TCRdb keeps only in-frame clonotypes and omits some of them. Of about 210,000 clones listed, 65% to 85% are singletons. This clone appeared once. What it binds is not known. The receptor comes from a man aged 30-40 years in good health and CMV-seronegative. Sample: PBMCs. The gene calls are TRBV9 and TRBJ2-7; 7 nucleotides line up with TRBD1. The CDR3 DNA is TGTGCCAGCAGCGTAGGAGGGGACAGCTCCTACGAGCAGTACTTC. It specifies CASSVGGDSSYEQYF.